This paragraph reports one TCR beta chain. Its specificity is not known. The data are from a study of vaccination effects on CD4 cells after COVID-19. Across the whole study: The vaccine given was either BNT162b2 or mRNA-1273, in two doses.

Clones were read by immunoSEQ multiplex PCR, and TCRdb kept only the in-frame ones, dropping some. The data contain 20,000 to 25,000 clones, approximately 71% of them singletons. The germline CDR1 and CDR2 sequences are SEHNR and FQNEAQ (reference sequence). Trimming at V came to 5 bases and at J to 2 bases, leaving 3 bases not matched to a gene. The CDR3 runs to 14 residues. Study-level points and caveats: The vaccine-induced clones of healthy vaccinees included only 1 of 255 that cross-reacted with common cold coronaviruses.

Viral peptide pools were used in the ViraFEST assay to expand antigen-specific CD4+ T cells, and sequencing came afterward. Scientists isolated CD4+ T cells after a roughly ten-day culture period ended. Nucleocapsid antibody tests were negative, and the vaccine recipients had no prior SARS-CoV-2 infection. The researchers cultured 1.5 million to 2.5 million PBMC per well with 8.5 to 10 IU/ml IL-2 and roughly 10 ug/ml peptides. Cultures had half their medium replaced with IL-2 medium on days 3 and 7. The clonotype was recovered from a human donor who received a COVID-19 vaccine. This sequence joins TRBV7-9 and TRBJ2-1; 7 bases align to TRBD2. Material: CD4+ T cells from PBMCs cultured with HCoV-OC43 spike peptides, obtained before COVID-19 vaccination. The subset denotes: HCoV-OC43 spike overlapping peptide pool stimulation. This chain's CDR3 is CASSTSGTYNEQFF. The CDR3 DNA reads as TGTGCCAGCAGCACCAGCGGGACCTACAATGAGCAGTTCTTC.